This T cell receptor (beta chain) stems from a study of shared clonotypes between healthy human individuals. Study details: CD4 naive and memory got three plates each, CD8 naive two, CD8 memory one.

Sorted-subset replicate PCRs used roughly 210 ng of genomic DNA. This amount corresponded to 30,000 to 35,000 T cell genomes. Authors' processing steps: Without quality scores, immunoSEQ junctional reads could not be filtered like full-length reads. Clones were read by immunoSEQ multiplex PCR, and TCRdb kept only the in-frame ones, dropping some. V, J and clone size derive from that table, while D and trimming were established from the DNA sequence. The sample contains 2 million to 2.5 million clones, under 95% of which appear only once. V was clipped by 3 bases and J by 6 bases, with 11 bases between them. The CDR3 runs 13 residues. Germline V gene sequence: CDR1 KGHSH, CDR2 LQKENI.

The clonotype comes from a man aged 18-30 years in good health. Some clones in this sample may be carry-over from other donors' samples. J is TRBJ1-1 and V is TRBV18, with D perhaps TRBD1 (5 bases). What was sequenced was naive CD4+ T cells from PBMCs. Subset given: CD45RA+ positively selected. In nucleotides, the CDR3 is TGTGCCAGCTCACCTTGGGGGGTCGCTGAAGCTTTCTTT. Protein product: CASSPWGVAEAFF.